This TCR beta chain was documented in a study of T cells after yellow fever vaccination. Study-level points and caveats: A limited proportion of clonotypes was detected within both the CD4 and CD8 compartments. On re-exposure, the response was weaker but peaked faster, at day 5 versus 15. The study noted that FACS-sorted repertoires could contain abundant clonotypes contaminating from the bulk population.

This clonotype was observed a few times. The antigen is not known. Germline loops: CDR1 LNHDA, CDR2 SQIVND (reference sequence). CDR3 size: 12 residues. V was pared by 1 base and J by 5 bases, with 3 bases between. Generation of TCR cDNA used 5'RACE template switching (which added a universal primer site and UMIs). One entry per CDR3 protein, called by TCRdb with MiXCR from the 5' RACE reads. This sample has some 350,000 distinct CDR3 sequences; approximately 4.2% occur once, and the top ten carry 20% to 25%. The sequence came from a man aged 18 to 29 who received the YFV17D yellow fever vaccine. This rearrangement joins TRBV19 to TRBJ1-5; unclear D gene. The source material was PBMCs, sampled 5 days after the yellow fever booster vaccination. In DNA form, the CDR3 reads TGTGCCAGTAGTATAGGGGATCAGCCCCAGCATTTT. This encodes CASSIGDQPQHF.